Listed below are T cell receptor beta chains from one sample, sequenced in a study of CD4 T cells in relation to SARS-CoV-2 and coronaviruses. These receptors' antigens are unknown. TCRdb's copy holds only in-frame clones and misses some; the assay was immunoSEQ multiplex PCR. The table includes some 19,000 clones, around 80% detected once. Sequencing input: CD4+ T cells from PBMCs, cultured in vitro. Receptors were obtained from a human donor in good health. The CDR3 runs from the conserved cysteine through the conserved F or W. The order of the fields is D gene, V gene, clone size, J gene, CDR3 protein, CDR3 DNA. A D gene is named only where the DNA matches it firmly. Size tells how often a clone was seen (once, few, many) or the class of an expanded clone, and some rows leave it out.

>NA|TRBV3-1/TRBV3-2|NA|TRBJ2-3
CASSQVGGTTDTQYF
TGTGCCAGCAGCCAAGTGGGTGGGACCACAGATACGCAGTATTTT
>NA|TRBV3-1/TRBV3-2|NA|TRBJ2-7
CASSPIGQDEQYF
TGTGCCAGCAGCCCCATCGGCCAGGACGAGCAGTACTTC
>NA|TRBV5-5|NA|TRBJ2-1
CASSPWQDSYNEQFF
TGTGCCAGCAGCCCCTGGCAGGACTCCTACAATGAGCAGTTCTTC
>TRBD2|TRBV4-2|few|TRBJ2-3
CASSQDLLAGGDTQYF
TGTGCCAGCAGCCAAGATCTGCTAGCGGGAGGAGATACGCAGTATTTT
>NA|TRBV24-1|once|TRBJ2-3
CATSAGTDTQYF
TGTGCCACCAGTGCTGGCACAGATACGCAGTATTTT
>NA|TRBV3-1/TRBV3-2|NA|TRBJ2-3
CASSQEWGTDTQYF
TGTGCCAGCAGCCAAGAATGGGGCACAGATACGCAGTATTTT
>NA|TRBV6-2/TRBV6-3|few|TRBJ1-4
CASSYGSDTDEKLFF
TGTGCCAGCAGTTACGGATCGGACACGGATGAAAAACTGTTTTTT
>TRBD2|TRBV19|NA|TRBJ2-3
CASRDSGGLGRTDTQYF
TGTGCCAGTAGGGACAGTGGGGGACTAGGGCGCACAGATACGCAGTATTTT
>NA|TRBV6-2/TRBV6-3|NA|TRBJ2-6
CASSTSRAGSGANVLTF
TGTGCCAGCAGTACTTCTCGGGCAGGCTCTGGGGCCAACGTCCTGACTTTC
>TRBD1|TRBV3-1/TRBV3-2|NA|TRBJ1-5
CASSRQGGQPQHF
TGTGCCAGCAGCCGACAGGGGGGGCAGCCCCAGCATTTT
>NA|TRBV6-2/TRBV6-3|NA|TRBJ2-7
CASSYGTEQYF
TGTGCCAGCAGTTATGGAACAGAGCAGTACTTC
>TRBD2|TRBV12-3/TRBV12-4|NA|TRBJ2-7
CASRTSGGVYEYF
TGTGCCAGCAGAACTAGCGGGGGGGTCTATGAGTACTTC
>NA|TRBV7-9|NA|TRBJ1-1
CASSFVRSTVMNTEAFF
TGTGCCAGCAGCTTCGTTCGGTCTACGGTTATGAACACTGAAGCTTTCTTT
>NA|TRBV12-5|NA|TRBJ2-4
CASGFLGQVNIQYF
TGTGCTAGTGGTTTTCTGGGTCAGGTTAACATTCAGTACTTC
>NA|TRBV12-1|NA|TRBJ2-3
CASSPDTDDTQYF
TGTGCCAGCAGCCCTGACACCGATGATACGCAGTATTTT
>TRBD2|TRBV7-3|NA|TRBJ2-3
CASSLMMAGGGVPTGDTQYF
TGTGCCAGCAGCTTAATGATGGCGGGAGGCGGGGTTCCCACGGGAGATACGCAGTATTTT
>NA|TRBV7-2|NA|TRBJ1-4
CASSSAYRGHVEKLFF
TGTGCCAGCAGCTCCGCGTACCGGGGCCATGTAGAAAAACTGTTTTTT
>TRBD1|TRBV14|NA|TRBJ2-5
CASSQGTGQETQYF
TGTGCCAGCAGCCAAGGGACAGGGCAAGAGACCCAGTACTTC
>TRBD1|TRBV7-8|NA|TRBJ1-1
CASSLGVYRGQGNTEAFF
TGTGCCAGCAGCTTAGGTGTTTACCGGGGACAGGGGAACACTGAAGCTTTCTTT
>TRBD2|TRBV20-1|NA|TRBJ2-1
CSASGGNEQFF
TGCAGTGCTAGCGGGGGGAATGAGCAGTTCTTC
>TRBD2|TRBV6-5|few|TRBJ2-1
CASSYSMTSGNEQFF
TGTGCCAGCAGTTACTCTATGACTAGCGGGAATGAGCAGTTCTTC
>NA|TRBV24-1|NA|TRBJ2-3
CATSDPTQGFTDTQYF
TGTGCCACCAGTGACCCCACACAGGGCTTCACAGATACGCAGTATTTT